Sequencing of this T cell receptor (beta chain) was carried out in a study of blood T cell repertoires in COVID-19. At the level of the study: Both acute and convalescent COVID-19 samples were obtained from the United States, Italy and Spain. The cDNA or gDNA used as material had been derived from T cells, B-cell-depleted T cells, or PBMCs.

This clone was counted a single time. Measured with immunoSEQ multiplex PCR; TCRdb has only the in-frame clones, and not every one. Of roughly 300,000 clones in the sample, approximately 90% are singletons; the top ten hold 2% to 2.5%. Recruits, aged roughly 18 to 89 years, lived in 24 US areas. Researchers sorted participants into cohorts using their self-reported clinical history. The trim removed 9 bases at V and 3 bases at J, leaving 4 bases unmatched. CDR3 size: 12 residues. Germline values: CDR1 LNHDA, CDR2 SQIVND (reference sequence). The receptor's source is a woman aged 40 to 50 with acute COVID-19. This chain links TRBV19 with TRBJ1-2, with TRBD1 matching over 7 bases. Sequences were obtained from PBMCs or T cells enriched from blood (not recorded which). CDR3 in amino acids: CASRQGDYGYTF. For the CDR3, the DNA is TGTGCCAGCAGACAGGGTGACTATGGCTACACCTTC.